Following are 27 T cell receptor beta chains from one sample sequenced in a study of blood T cell repertoires in COVID-19. Generated by immunoSEQ multiplex PCR, the TCRdb table keeps only in-frame clones and is missing some. The sample shows some 150,000 clones, around nine tenths of them seen only once. Sequences were obtained from PBMCs or T cells enriched from blood (not recorded which). The receptor source for this set is a woman in her twenties or thirties with acute COVID-19.

The chain couples TRBV10-3 to TRBJ1-1; D ambiguous. In germline, CDR1 is ENHRY, CDR2 SYGVKD. V was cut by 5 bases and J by 5 bases, with 12 bases left in between. CDR3 size: 13 residues. DNA for the CDR3: TGTGCCATCAGTAGGCAAACGGGGACTGAAGCTTTCTTT. Translating it yields CAISRQTGTEAFF.

The chain employs TRBV11-2 and TRBJ2-1, with D possibly TRBD1 on 6 matching bases. Trimming removed 0 bases at V and 14 bases at J, with 14 bases between. From germline, CDR1 is SGHAT and CDR2 FQNNGV. The CDR3 runs 13 residues. CDR3 residues: CASSLDLAGEKFF. CDR3 in DNA: TGTGCCAGCAGCTTAGATTTGGCAGGGGAAAAGTTCTTC.

This sequence joins TRBV6-6 and TRBJ2-7; TRBD2 matches at 7 bases. The germline V gene has CDR1 MNHNY and CDR2 SVGAGI (reference sequence). CDR3 length equals 13 residues. V shed 6 bases and J 5 bases; nucleotides not matched to a gene: 7. CDR3 sequence (DNA): TGTGCCAGCAGCCCGGGGGGAGCCAACGAGCAGTACTTC. The encoded protein is CASSPGGANEQYF.

This clone was counted between two and nine times. This rearrangement joins TRBV5-1 to TRBJ1-2; 7 bases are shared with TRBD1. Germline V gene lookup returns CDR1 SGHRS and CDR2 YFSETQ. This CDR3 contains 13 residues. Trimming removed 5 bases from V and 7 bases from J; junction bases left unmatched: 8. Here the CDR3 reads CASRLTGPGGYTF. The CDR3 region has the DNA TGCGCCAGCAGGCTGACAGGGCCCGGTGGCTACACCTTC.

The J gene is TRBJ2-7, the V gene TRBV7-2; 8 nucleotides align to TRBD2. V trimming: 4 bases; J trimming: 2 bases; junction bases outside the gene matches: 7. The CDR3 has 15 amino acids. CDR1 and CDR2 from the germline V gene are SGHTA and FQGNSA. The CDR3 region is CASSYTSGAAYEQYF. The CDR3 bases are TGTGCCAGCAGCTATACTAGCGGTGCCGCCTACGAGCAGTACTTC.

The chain employs TRBV6-2 or TRBV6-3 and TRBJ2-2, with D perhaps matching TRBD2 (6 bases). This CDR3 is 15 amino acids long. The germline CDR1 and CDR2 sequences are MNHEY and SVGEGT. With 3 bases removed from V and 6 bases from J, the gap between germline ends came to 14 bases. The CDR3 loop is CASSYTTSSPGELFF. CDR3 bases: TGTGCCAGCAGTTATACGACTAGTTCGCCCGGGGAGCTGTTTTTT.

The chain couples TRBV4-2 to TRBJ2-7; 7 bases map to TRBD1. The J segment lost 3 bases and the V segment lost 3 bases, leaving 20 bases of the junction unmatched. Germline CDR1 reads LGHNA; CDR2 reads YNFKEQ. The length of the CDR3 is 19 residues. The CDR3 loop is CASSHQRPTPTQGHYEQYF. The CDR3 bases are TGTGCCAGCAGCCATCAACGGCCCACCCCGACACAGGGGCACTACGAGCAGTACTTC.

The genes are TRBV12-3 or TRBV12-4 and TRBJ2-3; D uncertain. The CDR3 covers 13 residues. The V end lost 6 bases, the J end lost 2 bases, and 9 bases lay between the germline ends. CDR3 amino acids: CASRRSATDTQYF. CDR3 DNA sequence: TGTGCCAGCAGGAGGAGCGCCACAGATACGCAGTATTTT.

The CDR3 loop reads CASSRRQDYGYTF. Here the CDR3 DNA reads TGTGCCAGCAGCCGCAGACAGGACTATGGCTACACCTTC. The genes are TRBV5-4 and TRBJ1-2, with D maybe TRBD1 (6 bases). Germline CDR1 SGHNT, CDR2 YYREEE (reference sequence). Trimming left V 4 bases short and J 3 bases short, with 10 bases between. The CDR3 is 13 amino acids.

The V call is TRBV9, the J call TRBJ2-1, with TRBD2 matching over 8 bases. Germline V CDR1 and CDR2: SGDLS, YYNGEE. With V trimmed by 1 base and J by 4 bases, 7 bases remained unmatched. The CDR3 length is 16 residues. CDR3 region: CASSVLGSGKYNEQFF. The CDR3, as DNA: TGTGCCAGCAGCGTATTGGGTAGCGGGAAATACAATGAGCAGTTCTTC.

This clone showed up just once. The CDR3 region is CSVGLVDMDTQYF. The CDR3 DNA reads TGCAGCGTGGGACTAGTTGATATGGATACGCAGTATTTT. The genes are TRBV29-1 and TRBJ2-3; the match to TRBD2 covers 8 bases. The CDR3 is 13 residues long. J lost 6 bases, V lost 6 bases, and 8 bases had no gene match. Germline V gives CDR1 SQVTM, CDR2 ANQGSEA.

J is TRBJ1-1 and V is TRBV7-3, with 7 bases identical to TRBD1. Germline V gene lookup returns CDR1 SGHTA and CDR2 FQGTGA. This CDR3 is 15 amino acids long. The V and J ends lost 0 bases and 1 base, in that order; junction bases with no gene match: 2. In DNA, the CDR3 is TGTGCCAGCAGCTTAACAGGGGGCGGGAACACTGAAGCTTTCTTT. This translates into CASSLTGGGNTEAFF.

The rearrangement uses TRBV7-2 and TRBJ2-4, with 8 nucleotides matching TRBD2. CDR1 is SGHTA and CDR2 is FQGNSA in the germline V gene. J gave up 1 base and V 2 bases, and 7 bases lay outside the gene matches. This CDR3 is 17 amino acids long. This CDR3 is CASSLIPGLGAKNIQYF. In nucleotides, the CDR3 is TGTGCCAGCAGCTTAATACCGGGACTAGGGGCCAAAAACATTCAGTACTTC.

This chain uses TRBV4-1 with TRBJ2-3; D remains ambiguous. In germline, CDR1 is MGHRA, CDR2 YSYEKL. Between the trimmed V and J ends, which lost 1 base and 4 bases, there was a span of 6 bases. CDR3 length: 13 amino acids. This CDR3 is CASSQAVPDTQYF. The CDR3 DNA reads as TGCGCCAGCAGCCAAGCCGTCCCAGATACGCAGTATTTT.

This clone was seen only a few times. The J gene is TRBJ2-4, the V gene TRBV6-2 or TRBV6-3, with TRBD1 as a possible D gene (5 bases). The CDR3 is 17 amino acids. Trimming pared 2 bases from V and 2 bases from J, leaving 16 bases between. Germline V gives CDR1 MNHEY, CDR2 SVGEGT. CDR3 in DNA: TGTGCCAGCAGTTACCCCGGGCAGGGTAGATCCAAAAACATTCAGTACTTC. This codes for CASSYPGQGRSKNIQYF.

This clone occurred a few times. V usage is TRBV4-2 and J usage is TRBJ2-2; the match to TRBD2 covers 12 bases. The CDR3 extends over 16 amino acids. The ends lost 4 bases at V and 6 bases at J; junction bases unmatched: 6. Germline V lookup: CDR1 LGHNA, CDR2 YNFKEQ. DNA for the CDR3: TGTGCCAGCAGCCTTCCGGGACTAGCGGGTTCCGGGGAGCTGTTTTTT. It codes for CASSLPGLAGSGELFF.

The chain carries TRBV19 and TRBJ2-5; TRBD1 might be the D (5 bases). In germline, CDR1 is LNHDA, CDR2 SQIVND (reference sequence). V dropped 3 bases and J dropped 1 base, with 9 bases sitting between them. The CDR3 has 14 residues. CDR3 amino acids: CASSIPGSQETQYF. The CDR3 DNA follows: TGTGCCAGTAGTATCCCAGGGTCCCAAGAGACCCAGTACTTC. Together with reference TRBV19 and TRBJ2-5, the CDR3 gives the full variable domain: DGGITQSPKYLFRKEGQNVTLSCEQNLNHDAMYWYRQDPGQGLRLIYYSQIVNDFQKGDIAEGYSVSREKKESFPLTVTSAQKNPTAFYLCASSIPGSQETQYFGPGTRLLVL.

The chain joins TRBV27 to TRBJ2-7, with TRBD2 identical over 10 bases. The CDR3 runs to 16 residues. The V and J ends lost 1 base and 2 bases, in that order; junction bases with no gene match: 5. CDR1 is MNHEY, CDR2 SMNVEV, per germline (reference sequence). In DNA, the CDR3 is TGTGCCAGCAGTTTATTGTTAGCGGGAGGTGCCTACGAGCAGTACTTC. Translated: CASSLLLAGGAYEQYF.

This sequence joins TRBV30 and TRBJ1-4; no firm D call. The length of the CDR3 is 13 residues. V was pared by 5 bases and J by 0 bases, with 7 bases between. Germline V gene sequence: CDR1 GTSNPN, CDR2 SVGIG (reference sequence). The CDR3 region is CAWARATNEKLFF. As DNA, the CDR3 is TGTGCCTGGGCCCGCGCAACTAATGAAAAACTGTTTTTT.

This clone was observed a single time. This chain links TRBV7-8 with TRBJ1-1; a weak D match, TRBD1 (5 bases). The germline CDR1 and CDR2 sequences are SGHVS and FQNEAQ. The CDR3 loop spans 15 amino acids. V was trimmed by 5 bases and J by 0 bases, leaving 13 bases between them. Here the CDR3 reads CASSPDPGLNTEAFF. The CDR3 nucleotides read TGTGCCAGCAGCCCGGATCCAGGGCTGAACACTGAAGCTTTCTTT.

The chain employs TRBV9 and TRBJ2-2; no clear D gene. The CDR3 sequence is 14 residues long. Germline CDR1 and CDR2: SGDLS and YYNGEE. V was pared by 1 base and J by 7 bases, with 11 bases between. Here the CDR3 DNA reads TGTGCCAGCAGCGTACGTGAGTCGGGCGGGGAGCTGTTTTTT. Translating it yields CASSVRESGGELFF.

The V gene is TRBV7-2, the J gene TRBJ2-1, with 12 bases that match TRBD2. After removal of 8 bases from V and 7 bases from J, the junction contained 12 bases not matched to a gene. This CDR3 spans 16 amino acids. Germline CDR1 and CDR2: SGHTA and FQGNSA. This chain's CDR3 is CASRGPTSGGRNEQFF. CDR3 DNA sequence: TGTGCCAGCCGGGGTCCGACTAGCGGGGGAAGGAATGAGCAGTTCTTC. The full variable domain, in which reference TRBV7-2 and TRBJ2-1 provide the parts outside the CDR3, is GAGVSQSPSNKVTEKGKDVELRCDPISGHTALYWYRQSLGQGLEFLIYFQGNSAPDKSGLPSDRFSAERTGGSVSTLTIQRTQQEDSAVYLCASRGPTSGGRNEQFFGPGTRLTVL.

This chain joins TRBV27 and TRBJ2-2; 7 bases map to TRBD1. CDR3 length equals 16 residues. In germline, CDR1 is MNHEY, CDR2 SMNVEV (reference sequence). J was trimmed by 3 bases and V by 4 bases; bases with no gene match: 8. CDR3 in amino acids: CASSSATGLYTGELFF. The CDR3 nucleotides read TGTGCCAGCAGTTCGGCGACAGGGTTGTACACCGGGGAGCTGTTTTTT.

The chain couples TRBV27 to TRBJ2-5, with D tentatively TRBD2 (6 bases). Germline V gives CDR1 MNHEY, CDR2 SMNVEV (reference sequence). This CDR3 has 14 residues. V was clipped by 6 bases and J by 1 base, with 12 bases between them. CDR3 amino acids: CASRDLGGQETQYF. Here the CDR3 DNA reads TGTGCCAGCAGGGATTTGGGGGGCCAAGAGACCCAGTACTTC.

This clone was recorded a few times. This chain links TRBV3-1 (or the pseudogene TRBV3-2) with TRBJ2-5; perhaps TRBD1 as D (5 bases). The CDR3 consists of 14 residues. In germline, CDR1 is LGHDT, CDR2 YNNKEL (reference sequence). With 3 bases removed from V and 3 bases from J, the gap between germline ends came to 11 bases. The CDR3 here is CASSHSGLEETQYF. The CDR3 DNA is TGTGCCAGCAGCCATTCAGGGCTGGAAGAGACCCAGTACTTC.

This sequence joins TRBV10-3 and TRBJ2-1; 7 nucleotides align to TRBD2. This CDR3 is 17 amino acids long. The trim removed 3 bases at V and 5 bases at J, leaving 13 bases unmatched. CDR1 ENHRY and CDR2 SYGVKD come from the germline V gene. The CDR3 bases are TGTGCCATCAGTGATTCTCGCGGGAGTCCGCCTGACAATGAGCAGTTCTTC. It specifies CAISDSRGSPPDNEQFF.

The chain joins TRBV5-6 to TRBJ2-3; no firm D call. CDR1 and CDR2 (germline): SGHDT, YYEEEE. This CDR3 is built from 15 residues. Deletions cut 0 bases from V and 2 bases from J, with 10 bases between. CDR3 sequence (DNA): TGTGCCAGCAGCTTGGCCGGCGGAGCCACAGATACGCAGTATTTT. Protein: CASSLAGGATDTQYF.